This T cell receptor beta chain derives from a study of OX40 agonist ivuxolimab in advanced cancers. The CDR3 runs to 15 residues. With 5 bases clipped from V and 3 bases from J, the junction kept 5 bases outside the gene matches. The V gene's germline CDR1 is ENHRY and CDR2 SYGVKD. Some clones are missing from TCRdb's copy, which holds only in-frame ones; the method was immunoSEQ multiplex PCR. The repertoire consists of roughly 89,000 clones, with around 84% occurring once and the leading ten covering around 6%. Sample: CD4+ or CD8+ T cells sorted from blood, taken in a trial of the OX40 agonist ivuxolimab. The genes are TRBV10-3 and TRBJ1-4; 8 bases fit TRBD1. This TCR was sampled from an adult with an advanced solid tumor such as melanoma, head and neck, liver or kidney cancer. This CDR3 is CAISKQGAANEKLFF. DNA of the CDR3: TGTGCCATCAGTAAGCAGGGGGCAGCTAATGAAAAACTGTTTTTT.